This T cell receptor (beta chain) is drawn from a study of beta chain features in type 1 diabetes. Study as a whole: Healthy donors, compared against patients, showed similar age, gender and cell yields. Findings and limits, study-wide: Still unanswered here is whether HLA type influences TCRB rearrangement. Researchers reported that naive, central memory and Treg TCRB repertoires appeared more similar in patients than in healthy donors. Type 1 diabetes patients had moderately but significantly shorter TCRB CDR3s in all four CD4+ subsets.

As for this clone: Antigen: not known.

Expressed TCRB transcripts got sequenced, as all isolated RNA was reverse transcribed. Repertoires were generated with immunoSEQ multiplex PCR, while TCRdb's copy carries only in-frame clones and drops some. Of roughly 160,000 clones in the sample, approximately 8% are singletons; the top ten hold roughly 0.5%. This CDR3 comprises 15 residues. With V trimmed by 4 bases and J by 3 bases, 8 bases remained unmatched. Germline-derived CDR1 and CDR2 are SGHRS and YFSETQ. V is TRBV5-1 and J is TRBJ2-7; 9 nucleotides align to TRBD1. Sequences were obtained from central memory CD4+ T cells from blood. This receptor was obtained from a man between 18 and 29 years old with type 1 diabetes. Written as DNA, the CDR3 is TGCGCCAGCAGCGCGGGACAGGGCAGGGTCTACGAGCAGTACTTC. It is translated as CASSAGQGRVYEQYF.